Sequencing of this T cell receptor (beta chain) was carried out in a study of blood T cell repertoires in COVID-19. The CDR3 is 15 residues long. V lost 2 bases and J lost 0, with 8 bases in between. The germline V gene has CDR1 MNHEY and CDR2 SVGEGT. In the study's own analysis: Amplifying reference gene primers gave estimates of nucleated cell counts. The protocol was immunoSEQ multiplex PCR, while the TCRdb copy is restricted to in-frame clones and leaves out a portion. Clonal size and the V and J genes are those of that table, whereas D and trimming came from the DNA. This repertoire shows about 170,000 clones, around four fifths found once; its top ten account for 13% to 15%. In Seattle, patients joined the study during active infection and were tracked longitudinally.

The sequenced sample was peripheral blood. The chain couples TRBV6-2 or TRBV6-3 to TRBJ2-1; D is undetermined. This TCR was recovered from a woman in her seventies with COVID-19, enrolled during active disease. DNA of the CDR3: TGTGCCAGCAGTTACGATCCTAACTCCTACAATGAGCAGTTCTTC. Residues: CASSYDPNSYNEQFF.